The 29 T cell receptor beta chains below all came from one sample that was sequenced in a study of shared clonotypes between healthy human individuals. Method: immunoSEQ multiplex PCR; TCRdb's copy keeps in-frame clones and lacks some. The sample contains about 2.3 million clones, around 93% of which appear only once. What was sequenced was naive CD4+ T cells from PBMCs. Subset in this sample: CD45RA+ positively selected. These receptors were taken from a man younger than 30 in good health. Some clones in this sample may be carry-over from other donors' samples.

Notes on this clone: The sample has other DNA sequences that encode this CDR3 too. CDR3 protein: CASGLAGVTDTQYF. Written as DNA, the CDR3 is TGTGCCAGCGGGCTAGCGGGAGTAACAGATACGCAGTATTTT. The V call is TRBV7-8, the J call TRBJ2-3, with 10 bases identical to TRBD2. The CDR3 is made up of 14 amino acids. V was clipped by 8 bases and J by 3 bases; unmatched bases: 5. Germline CDR1 reads SGHVS; CDR2 reads FQNEAQ.

This clone was counted once. The rearrangement uses TRBV19 and TRBJ2-5; TRBD1 is a possible D gene (6 bases). This CDR3 has 15 residues. Germline CDR1 reads LNHDA; CDR2 reads SQIVND (reference sequence). The V gene lost 1 base and the J gene lost 7 bases, with 16 bases spanning the gap. This CDR3 is CASSIAQGQGGTQYF. CDR3 bases: TGTGCCAGTAGTATAGCGCAGGGCCAAGGGGGGACCCAGTACTTC.

The rearrangement joins TRBV21-1 to TRBJ1-5. TRBV21-1 is designated a pseudogene. The CDR3 is made up of 12 amino acids. The CDR3 DNA reads TGTGCCAGCAGCAAATCCTGTCAGCCCCAGCATTTT. It specifies CASSKSCQPQHF.

The rearrangement uses TRBV7-3 and TRBJ2-6; tentatively, D is TRBD2 (6 bases). This CDR3 has 16 amino acids. The germline gives CDR1 SGHTA, CDR2 FQGTGA. Trimming removed 8 bases from V and 3 bases from J, with 17 bases in between. CDR3 sequence: CASAEGRGGGANVLTF. In DNA form, the CDR3 reads TGTGCCAGCGCCGAAGGGCGGGGTGGTGGGGCCAACGTCCTGACTTTC.

Only one count was recorded for this clone. CDR3 residues: CASSPPWGTDTQYF. CDR3 nucleotides: TGTGCCAGCAGCCCACCCTGGGGCACAGATACGCAGTATTTT. V and J are TRBV21-1 and TRBJ2-3. TRBV21-1 is labeled a pseudogene. The CDR3 contains 14 residues.

This sequence joins TRBV4-1 and TRBJ1-3; D gene ambiguous. CDR3 size: 16 residues. The germline CDR1 and CDR2 sequences are MGHRA and YSYEKL. Trimming took off 2 bases at V and 0 bases at J, with 11 bases between the two ends. This CDR3 reads CASSQLGGSSGNTIYF. The CDR3, as DNA: TGCGCCAGCAGCCAATTGGGCGGAAGCTCTGGAAACACCATATATTTT.

The J gene is TRBJ2-3, the V gene TRBV28, with 7 bases lining up with TRBD1. V shed 5 bases, J shed 6 bases, and the junction held 14 bases outside the gene matches. The CDR3 extends over 16 amino acids. Germline lookup yields CDR1 MDHEN and CDR2 SYDVKM. This CDR3 reads CASSPRQGVRMDTQYF. The CDR3 DNA is TGTGCCAGCAGTCCCAGACAGGGAGTTCGGATGGATACGCAGTATTTT.

This chain links TRBV19 with TRBJ2-7; a possible D gene is TRBD2 (7 bases). CDR1 is LNHDA and CDR2 is SQIVND in the germline V gene (reference sequence). CDR3 size: 17 residues. V shed 6 bases and J shed 5 bases, with 26 bases lying between them. CDR3 in amino acids: CASSLRGPGLRSDEQYF. The CDR3 DNA follows: TGTGCCAGTAGCCTACGGGGGCCGGGACTAAGGAGCGACGAGCAGTACTTC.

The chain uses TRBV5-6 and TRBJ2-1; D uncertain. The CDR3 loop spans 16 amino acids. V was pared by 4 bases and J by 0 bases, with 14 bases between. CDR1 and CDR2 from the germline V gene are SGHDT and YYEEEE. The CDR3 coding sequence is TGTGCCAGCAGCCCCGCGGCGAGGAGCTCCTACAATGAGCAGTTCTTC. Protein product: CASSPAARSSYNEQFF.

The chain links TRBV5-4 to TRBJ2-7; the D gene is possibly TRBD2 (6 bases). CDR1 is SGHNT and CDR2 is YYREEE in the germline V gene (reference sequence). Trimming removed 5 bases from V and 1 base from J, with 13 bases in between. The CDR3 runs to 14 residues. The DNA of the CDR3 is TGTGCCAGCAGGCGGTTGGGGGGATCCTACGAGCAGTACTTC. This translates into CASRRLGGSYEQYF.

The chain links TRBV10-3 to TRBJ1-5; D is possibly TRBD1 (6 bases). V lost 8 bases to trimming and J lost 0 bases, with 11 bases between them. The CDR3 has 14 residues. Germline-derived CDR1 and CDR2 are ENHRY and SYGVKD. The CDR3 DNA reads as TGTGCCATCTCGGGGGCCTATAGCAATCAGCCCCAGCATTTT. Translated: CAISGAYSNQPQHF.

The genes are TRBV27 and TRBJ2-6; the D is unclear. Trimming stripped 2 bases from V and 0 bases from J, with 5 bases between. The germline V gene encodes CDR1 MNHEY and CDR2 SMNVEV (reference sequence). The CDR3 is 15 residues long. The CDR3 sequence: CASSLPSSGANVLTF. The CDR3 region has the DNA TGTGCCAGCAGTTTACCCAGCTCTGGGGCCAACGTCCTGACTTTC. Full variable domain (remainder filled in from reference TRBV27 and TRBJ2-6): EAQVTQNPRYLITVTGKKLTVTCSQNMNHEYMSWYRQDPGLGLRQIYYSMNVEVTDKGDVPEGYKVSRKEKRNFPLILESPSPNQTSLYFCASSLPSSGANVLTFGAGSRLTVL.

CDR3 DNA sequence: TGTGCCAGCAGTTTAGGGATCGTGGACATGGGGCGCTCTGGGGCCAACGTCCTGACTTTC. The encoded protein is CASSLGIVDMGRSGANVLTF. The chain links TRBV27 to TRBJ2-6; the D gene is possibly TRBD1 (5 bases). Germline CDR1 MNHEY, CDR2 SMNVEV (reference sequence). V lost 2 bases, J lost 0 bases, and 20 bases lay in between. This CDR3 comprises 20 residues.

The V call is TRBV6-5, the J call TRBJ2-7; D may be TRBD1 (6 bases). Germline V gene sequence: CDR1 MNHEY, CDR2 SVGAGI. This CDR3 is 11 amino acids long. CDR3 amino acids: CASRPGAEQYF. The DNA of the CDR3 is TGTGCGAGCCGCCCAGGGGCAGAGCAGTACTTC.

This CDR3 reads CASSSFSGTSYNEQFF. Here the CDR3 DNA reads TGTGCCAGCAGTTCGTTTAGCGGGACCTCCTACAATGAGCAGTTCTTC. The V and J genes are TRBV28 and TRBJ2-1; TRBD2 matches 8 bases. V was clipped by 4 bases and J by 0 bases; unmatched bases: 5. Per germline, CDR1 MDHEN and CDR2 SYDVKM. The CDR3 is made up of 16 amino acids. The full variable domain, rest sourced from reference TRBV28 and TRBJ2-1, is DVKVTQSSRYLVKRTGEKVFLECVQDMDHENMFWYRQDPGLGLRLIYFSYDVKMKEKGDIPEGYSVSREKKERFSLILESASTNQTSMYLCASSSFSGTSYNEQFFGPGTRLTVL.

The chain has TRBV14 and TRBJ1-4, with D possibly TRBD1 on 5 matching bases. CDR3 length: 14 amino acids. The ends were cut back, 4 bases at V and 6 bases at J, with 12 bases in the middle. The germline V gene encodes CDR1 SGHDN and CDR2 FVKESK. CDR3 loop: CASSRVDSYEKLFF. In DNA form, the CDR3 reads TGTGCCAGCAGCCGAGTTGACAGCTATGAAAAACTGTTTTTT.

The chain combines TRBV15 with TRBJ2-1; no clear D. The length of the CDR3 is 15 residues. CDR1 LNHNV and CDR2 YYDKDF come from the germline V gene (reference sequence). The V and J ends lost 3 bases and 3 bases respectively, with 12 bases between them. This CDR3 is CATSSSPNVYNEQFF. In DNA form, the CDR3 reads TGTGCCACCAGCAGTTCCCCGAACGTCTACAATGAGCAGTTCTTC.

V and J are TRBV4-2 and TRBJ2-7, with TRBD1 identical over 8 bases. Germline V gives CDR1 LGHNA, CDR2 YNFKEQ. With 0 bases clipped from V and 5 bases from J, the junction kept 12 bases outside the gene matches. This CDR3 region has 17 residues. CDR3 in DNA: TGTGCCAGCAGCCAAGATTGGCTTTCAGGGGGCGGCAACGAGCAGTACTTC. Translated, it gives CASSQDWLSGGGNEQYF.

The V call is TRBV7-9, the J call TRBJ1-2; 9 bases align to TRBD1. Germline V gene lookup returns CDR1 SEHNR and CDR2 FQNEAQ (reference sequence). With 0 bases clipped from V and 8 bases from J, the junction kept 4 bases outside the gene matches. This CDR3 has 14 amino acids. CDR3 protein: CASSLAGTGPGYTF. The CDR3 nucleotides read TGTGCCAGCAGCTTAGCCGGGACAGGGCCAGGCTACACCTTC.

This rearrangement joins TRBV27 to TRBJ2-2; TRBD2 agrees at 14 bases. Germline V lookup: CDR1 MNHEY, CDR2 SMNVEV (reference sequence). Trimming took 6 bases from V and 6 from J; bases not matched to a gene: 3. This CDR3 contains 15 residues. The CDR3 here is CASRMGLAGAGELFF. In DNA form, the CDR3 reads TGTGCCAGCAGGATGGGACTAGCGGGGGCCGGGGAGCTGTTTTTT.

The chain carries TRBV5-6 and TRBJ1-6, with D possibly being TRBD1 (6 bases). Trimming shortened V by 1 base and J by 7 bases, and 15 bases separated the two germline ends. The CDR3 extends over 16 amino acids. From germline, CDR1 is SGHDT and CDR2 YYEEEE. This CDR3 is CASSLRSGAGNSPLHF. As DNA, the CDR3 is TGTGCCAGCAGCTTGCGGTCAGGGGCGGGAAATTCACCCCTCCACTTT.

The chain recombines TRBV15 with TRBJ2-4; D is perhaps TRBD2 (5 bases). V lost 6 bases and J 0 bases, leaving 15 bases between the germline ends. Germline values: CDR1 LNHNV, CDR2 YYDKDF (reference sequence). The CDR3 is 16 amino acids. The CDR3 reads CATRGYGGLAKNIQYF. CDR3 coding DNA: TGTGCCACCAGAGGGTACGGAGGTCTAGCCAAAAACATTCAGTACTTC.

The chain is built from TRBV2 and TRBJ2-1; 7 bases line up with TRBD1. Trimming cost V 9 bases and J 5 bases; bases outside gene matches: 7. Germline V gene data show CDR1 as SNHLY and CDR2 as FYNNEI. The CDR3 consists of 13 residues. CDR3 nucleotides: TGTGCCAGGACGGGACAGTTTCACAATGAGCAGTTCTTC. It yields the protein CARTGQFHNEQFF.

The chain carries TRBV27 and TRBJ2-2; no clear D. V was shortened by 3 bases and J by 5 bases, with 4 bases between the two germline ends. The CDR3 covers 12 residues. In germline, CDR1 is MNHEY, CDR2 SMNVEV (reference sequence). CDR3 nucleotides: TGTGCCAGCAGTTTCGGTACCGGGGAGCTGTTTTTT. Translated, it gives CASSFGTGELFF.

The genes are TRBV25-1 and TRBJ1-4, with 7 bases matching TRBD1. Germline V gives CDR1 MGHDK, CDR2 SYGVNS. J gave up 1 base and V 2 bases, and 1 base lay outside the gene matches. This CDR3 is 15 amino acids long. The CDR3 region is CASSEHRGTNEKLFF. In DNA, the CDR3 is TGTGCCAGCAGTGAACACAGGGGAACTAATGAAAAACTGTTTTTT. The full variable domain, rest sourced from reference TRBV25-1 and TRBJ1-4, is EADIYQTPRYLVIGTGKKITLECSQTMGHDKMYWYQQDPGMELHLIHYSYGVNSTEKGDLSSESTVSRIRTEHFPLTLESARPSHTSQYLCASSEHRGTNEKLFFGSGTQLSVL.

The chain employs TRBV18 and TRBJ2-2, with 8 positions matching TRBD1. The J segment lost 4 bases and the V segment lost 6 bases, leaving 4 bases of the junction unmatched. The V gene's germline CDR1 is KGHSH and CDR2 LQKENI. The CDR3 spans 14 residues. The CDR3 region has the DNA TGTGCCAGCTCGGACAGGGTTAGCACCGGGGAGCTGTTTTTT. This gives the protein CASSDRVSTGELFF.

The rearrangement links TRBV18 to TRBJ2-7, with D unclear. CDR1 and CDR2 from the germline V gene are KGHSH and LQKENI. The V gene lost 3 bases and the J gene lost 3 bases, with 9 bases spanning the gap. The CDR3 covers 13 residues. The CDR3 reads CASSPSILYEQYF. The CDR3 bases are TGTGCCAGCTCACCGTCTATCCTCTACGAGCAGTACTTC.

The chain joins TRBV5-1 to TRBJ1-1; the match to TRBD1 covers 7 bases. Germline values: CDR1 SGHRS, CDR2 YFSETQ. Unmatched junction bases numbered 9, after V lost 4 bases and J lost 0 bases. The CDR3 covers 16 residues. CDR3 sequence (DNA): TGCGCCAGCAGCCCCCGGGACAGACCTATGAACACTGAAGCTTTCTTT. Translation: CASSPRDRPMNTEAFF.

In regard to this clone: Other DNA sequences within the sample encode an identical CDR3. The J gene is TRBJ2-7, the V gene TRBV9; no reliable D call. Germline V CDR1 and CDR2: SGDLS, YYNGEE. The CDR3 length is 14 residues. V shed 0 bases and J shed 2 bases, with 9 bases lying between them. CDR3 sequence: CASSVGVGTYEQYF. CDR3 DNA: TGTGCCAGCAGCGTAGGGGTGGGGACCTACGAGCAGTACTTC.